Listed below are T cell receptor beta chains from one sample, sequenced in a study of shared clonotypes between healthy human individuals. Sequencing was performed with immunoSEQ multiplex PCR; in TCRdb, only in-frame clones are kept and a portion is missing. The table lists about 2.2 million clones, approximately 92% of them singletons. Sequencing input: naive CD8+ T cells from PBMCs. The receptor source for this set is a man aged 18 to 30 in good health. Some clones in this sample may be carry-over from other donors' samples. Both conserved end residues are part of each CDR3. Fields, in order: D gene, clone size, J gene, V gene, CDR3 protein, CDR3 DNA. A D gene is named only where the DNA matches it firmly. Size is stated for part of the rows, as once, few or many counts, or as a class when the clone is expanded.

>-|-|TRBJ2-3|TRBV5-8
CASTLGGSLGDTQYF
TGTGCCAGCACCCTTGGCGGCTCCCTCGGAGATACGCAGTATTTT
>-|-|TRBJ1-4|TRBV7-9
CASSLGGGLEKLFF
TGTGCCAGCAGCTTAGGGGGAGGACTTGAAAAACTGTTTTTT
>TRBD2|-|TRBJ2-7|TRBV30
CAWNLAGVREQYF
TGTGCCTGGAATCTAGCGGGAGTGAGAGAGCAGTACTTC
>-|-|TRBJ2-3|TRBV7-9
CASSPPVGWGTQYF
TGTGCCAGCAGCCCCCCCGTCGGTTGGGGTACGCAGTATTTT
>TRBD1|once|TRBJ2-7|TRBV13
CASSEPMGQGPYEQYF
TGTGCCAGCAGCGAACCAATGGGACAGGGGCCCTACGAGCAGTACTTC
>TRBD1|-|TRBJ1-5|TRBV27
CASSPRDRGSRNQPQHF
TGTGCCAGCAGCCCCAGGGACAGGGGGTCTAGAAATCAGCCCCAGCATTTT
>-|-|TRBJ2-7|TRBV4-1
CASSQEWAYEQYF
TGCGCCAGCAGCCAAGAATGGGCCTACGAGCAGTACTTC
>TRBD1|-|TRBJ2-7|TRBV10-1
CASSGDSHEQYF
TGCGCCAGCAGTGGGGACAGTCACGAGCAGTACTTC
>TRBD2|-|TRBJ2-1|TRBV9
CASSVVAGGSYNEQFF
TGTGCCAGCAGCGTAGTGGCGGGAGGATCCTACAATGAGCAGTTCTTC
>-|-|TRBJ1-3|TRBV27
CASSSGLRAGNTIYF
TGTGCCAGCAGCTCGGGTCTTCGCGCGGGGAACACCATATATTTT
>TRBD2|-|TRBJ2-5|TRBV18
CASSPGRLAGVWETQYF
TGTGCCAGCTCACCGGGTAGACTAGCGGGAGTTTGGGAGACCCAGTACTTC
>-|-|TRBJ2-7|TRBV28
CASSLSTGVDEQYF
TGTGCCAGCAGTTTGAGTACGGGGGTGGACGAGCAGTACTTC
>TRBD1|-|TRBJ2-5|TRBV7-9
CASRKRTGEETQYF
TGTGCCAGCAGAAAGAGGACAGGGGAAGAGACCCAGTACTTC
>-|-|TRBJ1-5|TRBV19
CASSIVPGGSQPQHF
TGTGCCAGTAGTATAGTTCCGGGGGGTAGTCAGCCCCAGCATTTT
>-|once|TRBJ2-1|TRBV14
CASSSHLAPGLNYNEQFF
TGTGCCAGCAGCTCCCACCTCGCCCCGGGACTCAACTACAATGAGCAGTTCTTC